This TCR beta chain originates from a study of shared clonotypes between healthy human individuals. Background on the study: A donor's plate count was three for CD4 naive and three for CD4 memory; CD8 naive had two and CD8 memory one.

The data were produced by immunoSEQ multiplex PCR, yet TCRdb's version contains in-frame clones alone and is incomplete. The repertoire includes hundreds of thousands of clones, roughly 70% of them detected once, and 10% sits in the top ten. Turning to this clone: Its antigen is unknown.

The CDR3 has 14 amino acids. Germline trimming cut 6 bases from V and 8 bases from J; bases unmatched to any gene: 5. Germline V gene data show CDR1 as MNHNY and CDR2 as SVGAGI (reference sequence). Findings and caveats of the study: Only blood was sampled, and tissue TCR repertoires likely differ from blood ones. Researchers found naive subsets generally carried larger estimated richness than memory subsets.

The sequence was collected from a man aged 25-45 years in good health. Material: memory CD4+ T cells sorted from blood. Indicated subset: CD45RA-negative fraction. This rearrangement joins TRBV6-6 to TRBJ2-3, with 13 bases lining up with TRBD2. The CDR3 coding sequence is TGTGCCAGCAGCTCGGGACTAGCGGGACGTACGCAGTATTTT. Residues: CASSSGLAGRTQYF.